Listed below are T cell receptor beta chains from one sample, sequenced in a study of tumor T cells in aggressive B-cell lymphoma. Sequenced by immunoSEQ multiplex PCR; TCRdb stores in-frame clones only, minus some. The data contain 9,500 to 13,000 clones, 75% to 90% of them singletons. Input material: tumor tissue. The receptors stem from an adult with diffuse large B cell lymphoma. The CDR3 runs from the conserved cysteine through the conserved F or W. D genes are given only for firm matches. The size of a clone is reported for some rows only, either as once, few or many, or as a class for expanded clones.

>TRBJ2-5|.|TRBV28|.
TGTGCCAGCCGCAACCCCGTTAATAGGGGGACCCAGTACTTC
CASRNPVNRGTQYF
>TRBJ1-3|.|TRBV14|.
TGTGCCAGCAGCCCAGGAAACACCATATATTTT
CASSPGNTIYF
>TRBJ2-5|TRBD2|TRBV2|.
TGTGCCAGCTTCCGGGACTACCTCTTAGAGCAGTACTTC
CASFRDYLLEQYF
>TRBJ1-2|TRBD1|TRBV29-1|.
TGCAGCGCCGGACAGGGCCCTTCCTATGGCTACACCTTC
CSAGQGPSYGYTF
>TRBJ2-5|.|TRBV27|.
TGTGCCAGTGGGGCCGAGACCCAGTACTTC
CASGAETQYF
>TRBJ1-2|.|TRBV27|.
TGTGCCAGCAGTTTATCGAAGGCAGGATTCTATGGCTACACCTTC
CASSLSKAGFYGYTF
>TRBJ2-1|TRBD1|TRBV7-2|.
TGTGCCAGCGCCCGACAGGGGTCGGACAATGAGCAGTTCTTC
CASARQGSDNEQFF
>TRBJ2-4|TRBD2|TRBV10-3|.
TGTGCCATCAGTGAAGGGCTAGCGGGAGGTACTCAGTACTTC
CAISEGLAGGTQYF
>TRBJ2-7|.|TRBV27|.
TGTGCCATCTCACCGGGTTCCTCCTACGAGCAGTACTTC
CAISPGSSYEQYF
>TRBJ2-7|TRBD1|TRBV5-1|few
TGCGCCAGCAGCCCCTTTGGACAGGGGGTTTACGAGCAGTACTTC
CASSPFGQGVYEQYF
>TRBJ2-2|TRBD1|TRBV2|once
TGTGCCAGCAGTGAAGAGGGGGGACAGGGGGCTTACACCGGGGAGCTGTTTTTT
CASSEEGGQGAYTGELFF
>TRBJ2-2|TRBD2|TRBV14|.
TGTGCCAGCAGCCAATCTAGCGGGAGGTTAACCGGGGAGCTGTTTTTT
CASSQSSGRLTGELFF
>TRBJ2-3|.|TRBV15|.
TGTGCCACCAGCAGTGAATTACAGAGCACAGATACGCAGTATTTT
CATSSELQSTDTQYF
>TRBJ1-3|.|TRBV28|.
TGTGCCAGCAGTTTCTCCGGAAACACCATATATTTT
CASSFSGNTIYF
>TRBJ1-5|TRBD1|TRBV5-1|.
TGCGCCAGCAGCCTGAGGAGGGGGCAACTTGATCAGCCCCAGCATTTT
CASSLRRGQLDQPQHF
>TRBJ2-5|.|TRBV2|.
TGTGCCACCACCCAGGAGACCCAGTACTTC
CATTQETQYF
>TRBJ2-5|.|TRBV9|.
TGTGCCAGCAGCGTATGGAGTAGCGGAGGGGAGACCCAGTACTTC
CASSVWSSGGETQYF
>TRBJ2-3|TRBD2|TRBV28|once
TGTGCCAGCAGTTTGGGTTACGGGAGGGCAGATACGCAGTATTTT
CASSLGYGRADTQYF
>TRBJ2-7|.|TRBV6-5|.
TGTGCCAGCAGTTACTCCAGCAGGGGCTACGAGCAGTACTTC
CASSYSSRGYEQYF
>TRBJ2-7|TRBD1|TRBV19|.
TGTGCCAGTAGTTTGCCGGGACAGGGTGTCTACGAGCAGTACTTC
CASSLPGQGVYEQYF
>TRBJ2-7|TRBD2|TRBV28|.
TGTGCCAGCAGTTGGCGTCTAGCGGGAGGTAACGAGCAGTACTTC
CASSWRLAGGNEQYF
>TRBJ2-2|TRBD2|TRBV10-1|.
TGCGCCAGCAGTGAGAACAGAGGAGTAGCGGGAGGAACCGGGGAGCTGTTTTTT
CASSENRGVAGGTGELFF
>TRBJ1-5|TRBD1|TRBV5-1|.
TGCGCCAGCAGCACCGGACAGGGCAATCAGCCCCAGCATTTT
CASSTGQGNQPQHF
>TRBJ1-2|.|TRBV27|.
TGTGCCAGCAGTCCATACGGACTGCGGGGGAACTATGGCTACACCTTC
CASSPYGLRGNYGYTF
>TRBJ2-7|TRBD2|TRBV6-4|.
TGTGCCAGCAGTGACCCGGGACTAGACTACGAGCAGTACTTC
CASSDPGLDYEQYF
>TRBJ2-7|.|TRBV6-5|.
TGTGCCAGCAGTCGGGGGGACATAGAGTACGAGCAGTACTTC
CASSRGDIEYEQYF
>TRBJ1-2|TRBD1|TRBV12-5|.
TGTGCTAGTGGTTCCGGTCAGGGGGTCCGCTACACCTTC
CASGSGQGVRYTF
>TRBJ2-1|.|TRBV18|.
TGTGCCAGCTCGTTAGACAGGATCAATGAGCAGTTCTTC
CASSLDRINEQFF